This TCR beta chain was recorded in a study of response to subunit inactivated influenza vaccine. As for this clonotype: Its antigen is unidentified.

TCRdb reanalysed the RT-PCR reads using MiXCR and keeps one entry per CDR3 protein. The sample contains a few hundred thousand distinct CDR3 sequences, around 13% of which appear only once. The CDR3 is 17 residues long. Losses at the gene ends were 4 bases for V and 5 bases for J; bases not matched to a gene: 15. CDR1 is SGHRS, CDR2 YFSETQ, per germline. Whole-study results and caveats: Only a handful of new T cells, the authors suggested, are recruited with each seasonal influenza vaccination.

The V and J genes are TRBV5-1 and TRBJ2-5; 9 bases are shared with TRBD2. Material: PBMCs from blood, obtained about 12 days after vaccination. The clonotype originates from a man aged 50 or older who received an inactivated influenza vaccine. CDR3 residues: CASSKPGLALSVETQYF. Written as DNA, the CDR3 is TGCGCCAGCAGCAAGCCGGGACTAGCTCTCTCTGTCGAGACCCAGTACTTC.